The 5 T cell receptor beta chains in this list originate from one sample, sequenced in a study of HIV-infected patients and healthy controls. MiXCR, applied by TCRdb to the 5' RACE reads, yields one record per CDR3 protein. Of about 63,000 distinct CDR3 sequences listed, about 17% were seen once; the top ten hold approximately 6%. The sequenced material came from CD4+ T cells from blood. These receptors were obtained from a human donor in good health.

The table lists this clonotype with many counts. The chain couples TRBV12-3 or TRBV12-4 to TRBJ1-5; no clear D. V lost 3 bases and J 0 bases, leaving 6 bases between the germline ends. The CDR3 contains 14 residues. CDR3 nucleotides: TGTGCCAGCAGTTTGGCAGCTAGCAATCAGCCCCAGCATTTT. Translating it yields CASSLAASNQPQHF.

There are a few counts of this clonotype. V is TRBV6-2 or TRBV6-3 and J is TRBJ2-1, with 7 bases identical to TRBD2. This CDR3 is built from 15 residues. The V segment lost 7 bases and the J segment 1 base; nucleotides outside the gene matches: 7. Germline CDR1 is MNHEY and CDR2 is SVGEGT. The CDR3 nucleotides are TGTGCCAGCAAAGGAGCGGGAAGGTCCTACAATGAGCAGTTCTTC. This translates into CASKGAGRSYNEQFF.

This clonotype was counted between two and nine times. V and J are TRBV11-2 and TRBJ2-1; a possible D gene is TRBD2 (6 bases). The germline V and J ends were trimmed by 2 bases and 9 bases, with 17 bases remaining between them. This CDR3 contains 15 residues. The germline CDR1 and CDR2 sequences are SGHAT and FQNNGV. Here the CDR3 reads CASSLSGGIAIEQFF. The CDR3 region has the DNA TGTGCCAGCAGCTTATCCGGCGGGATAGCCATTGAGCAGTTCTTC.

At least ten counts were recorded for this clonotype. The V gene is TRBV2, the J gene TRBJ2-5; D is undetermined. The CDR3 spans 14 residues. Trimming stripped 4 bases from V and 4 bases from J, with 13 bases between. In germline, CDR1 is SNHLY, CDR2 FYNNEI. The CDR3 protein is CASSGGNSPETQYF. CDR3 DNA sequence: TGTGCCAGCAGTGGAGGCAATAGCCCAGAGACCCAGTACTTC.

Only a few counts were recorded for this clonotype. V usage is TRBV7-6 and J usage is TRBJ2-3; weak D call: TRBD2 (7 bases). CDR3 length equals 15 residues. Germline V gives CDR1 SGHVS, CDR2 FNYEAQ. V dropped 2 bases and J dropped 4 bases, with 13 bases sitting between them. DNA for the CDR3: TGTGCCAGCAGCTTAACGGGGGGCCCTCCAGATACGCAGTATTTT. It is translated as CASSLTGGPPDTQYF. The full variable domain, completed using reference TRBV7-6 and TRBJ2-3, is GAGVSQSPRYKVTKRGQDVALRCDPISGHVSLYWYRQALGQGPEFLTYFNYEAQQDKSGLPNDRFSAERPEGSISTLTIQRTEQRDSAMYRCASSLTGGPPDTQYFGPGTRLTVL.